The sequence of this T cell receptor (beta chain) was determined in a study of tissue T cells after allogeneic stem cell transplantation (dated by TCRdb to the early 2020s). Notes on the research overall: When multiple samples of a tissue were available, H&E sections were reviewed by a pathologist, and samples with histologically apparent lymphocytes were prioritized for sequencing. The study profiled TCR beta repertoires across many tissues from research autopsies of patients with and without GVHD, plus mouse models of GVHD. The human arm was conducted as a prospective observational study, and neither blinding nor randomization was performed. Study-level results and caveats: The study did not establish which tissue TCRs were alloreactive or antigen-specific, and some clones may have been host cells that persisted. Only a few T cell clones appeared in more than one patient, yet motif-based clustering showed tissue-specific repertoire signatures that were shared between patients. No blood samples were available for the non-GVHD comparator patients. Sampling depth was acknowledged as a limitation, and the patient cohort was both small and clinically heterogeneous. Blood and spleen T cells captured only a limited portion of the TCR repertoire detected in tissues, in both patients and mice. Within patients, how anatomically similar tissues were was a major factor shaping TCR repertoire composition, regardless of disease or transplant status.

This specimen's time point label, interpreted: human tissue collected at research (rapid) autopsy. For comparison, three non-HCT patients with other cancers were selected retrospectively, each having at least five GI tract samples and no known GI disease at death. After a median post-mortem interval of nearly ten hours, autopsy tissues were collected, including GI sites from esophagus to rectum, liver, skin, and lymphoid organs such as spleen. Each autopsy specimen was bisected, with one portion flash-frozen in liquid nitrogen and the remainder formalin-fixed, and the outer muscle layers of GI specimens were removed. To extract genomic DNA from frozen tissues, either the Mag-Bind Blood & Tissue DNA HDQ 96 Kit on a Chemagic 360 or the DNeasy Blood & Tissue Kit was used. Because of concern about red blood cell contamination, the extracted DNA went through further purification with the Genomic DNA Clean & Concentrator-25 kit.

Points on this clone: Which antigen it targets is not known. Nothing much larger sits one base from this clone, and base qualities are not available.

The library was generated by the immunoSEQ multiplex PCR assay. TCRbeta CDR3 sequencing was done by Adaptive Biotechnologies at survey depth, reporting CDR3 sequences, V/J genes, productive frequency and template counts. Amplification of TCR beta CDR3 regions started from genomic DNA instead of RNA. The study's processing was this. Jensen-Shannon divergence was used to quantify pairwise repertoire overlap between tissues, with a value of 1 meaning complete divergence and a value of 0 meaning identical repertoires. Tissues were clustered by single-linkage agglomerative hierarchical clustering of pairwise JSD values and displayed as dendrograms. All patient samples were analyzed with GLIPH2 using simulation_depth 1000, kmer_min_depth 3 and cdr3_length_cutoff 8, and only groups containing more than two unique CDR3s were kept. A standardized tissue-overlap score extrapolated Jaccard GLIPH-group overlap across patients to a standard repertoire size of 1000 clones. To look at how diversity was associated with clinical or experimental variables, linear mixed-effect models were used, with tissue treated as a fixed effect and individual treated as a random effect. In its TCRdb copy, this immuneACCESS table keeps in-frame sequences only and misses some clones. Where compared with another copy, unresolved V genes explain less than half of these, and the others have no known cause. That table furnishes V, J and clone size, whereas the DNA furnished D and trimming. Counted in this sample were about 4,700 clones; around 61% of them appeared once. The top ten clones comprise approximately 6.9% of the sample.

Per the germline V gene (reference sequence), SEHNR is the CDR1 and FQNEAQ is the CDR2. The CDR3 contains 18 residues, cysteine and phenylalanine counted. The DNA shown is the 54-base CDR3, in frame from base 1. Unmatched junction bases come to 6, with V trimmed by 4 bases and J by 0 bases. The chain couples TRBV7-9 to TRBJ2-1; 13 bases in between match TRBD2. This material consisted of left colon tissue, taken at autopsy. The clonotype comes from a male donor older than 55 with lung cancer. At the DNA level, the sequence is TGTGCCAGCAGCTCCCTGGGACTAGCGGGGTCCTCCTACAATGAGCAGTTCTTC. Translated, this is CASSSLGLAGSSYNEQFF.